This T cell receptor (beta chain) is from a study of T cell repertoires in cytomegalovirus infection. This clonotype was seen a handful of times. TCRdb re-called the reads with MiXCR, one entry per CDR3 protein. The sample has some 350,000 distinct CDR3 sequences; approximately 18% are singletons. The V segment lost 1 base and the J segment 7 bases; nucleotides outside the gene matches: 6. The CDR3 is 15 residues long. Per germline, CDR1 ENHRY and CDR2 SYGVKD. This receptor was obtained from a human donor in good health (CMV status not recorded). Some clones in this sample may be carry-over from other donors' samples. The sample taken for sequencing was PBMCs. The rearrangement joins TRBV10-3 to TRBJ2-7; 11 bases agree with TRBD2. CDR3 DNA: TGTGCCATCAGTGAGTTTGTAGCGGGAGGGGGAGAGCAGTACTTC. Protein sequence: CAISEFVAGGGEQYF.